This T cell receptor (beta chain) was documented in a study of cytomegalovirus exposure and HLA in healthy donors. Germline-derived CDR1 and CDR2 are MNHEY and SMNVEV (reference sequence). The length of the CDR3 is 17 residues. Trimming took 2 bases from V and 0 from J, leaving 14 bases between them. Some clones are missing from TCRdb's copy, which holds only in-frame ones; the method was immunoSEQ multiplex PCR. The repertoire holds about 140,000 clones, approximately 82% seen once, with roughly 27% in the top ten. The genes are TRBV27 and TRBJ2-1, with D possibly matching TRBD2 (6 bases). The sample consisted of PBMCs. The sequence derives from a man aged 25 to 40 in good health and CMV-seropositive. The CDR3 nucleotides are TGTGCCAGCAGTTTAGATCTATACGGGAGCTCCTACAATGAGCAGTTCTTC. The encoded protein is CASSLDLYGSSYNEQFF.